This TCR beta chain originates from a study of Graves' ophthalmopathy and Graves' hyperthyroidism. This clonotype came up many times. Amplifying from RNA transcripts, the study obtained TCR beta CDR3 regions. An opening RT-PCR round employed HTBI primers and preceded a second-round multiplex PCR. TCRdb reprocessed the multiplex PCR reads via MiXCR and lists one record per CDR3 protein. The repertoire consists of around 600,000 distinct CDR3 sequences, with over 40% occurring once and the leading ten covering about 3.3%. The CDR3 has 15 residues. The V gene end was trimmed by 7 bases and the J gene end by 0 bases; junction bases not matched to a gene: 5.

The material sequenced was peripheral blood. The sequence came from an adult man with Graves' ophthalmopathy. The V and J genes are TRBV12-3 or TRBV12-4 and TRBJ1-2; 10 bases are shared with TRBD1. The CDR3 nucleotides are TGTGCCAGCAAGACAGGGGGCGCCCCTAACTATGGCTACACCTTC. This sequence encodes CASKTGGAPNYGYTF.